The source of this TCR beta chain is a study of shared T cell receptors in the human thymus. Some clones are missing from TCRdb's copy, which holds only in-frame ones; the method was immunoSEQ multiplex PCR. The repertoire includes roughly 500,000 clones, about 84% of them detected once, and around 0.012% sits in the top ten. This clone was seen just once. CDR3 length: 14 amino acids. In germline, CDR1 is GTSNPN, CDR2 SVGIG (reference sequence). V shed 5 bases and J 4 bases; nucleotides not matched to a gene: 2. The same data also contributed to another study, on human thymus T cells. That paper notes: Resections from corrective heart surgery supplied the thymus tissue.

The chain uses TRBV30 and TRBJ2-1, with 13 bases identical to TRBD2. The clonotype comes from a boy in the first two years of life with a congenital heart defect. The source material was thymocytes. This chain's CDR3 is CAWGTSGTYNEQFF. The CDR3 nucleotides read TGTGCCTGGGGGACTAGCGGGACTTACAATGAGCAGTTCTTC. The full variable domain, in which reference TRBV30 and TRBJ2-1 provide the parts outside the CDR3, is SQTIHQWPATLVQPVGSPLSLECTVEGTSNPNLYWYRQAAGRGLQLLFYSVGIGQISSEVPQNLSASRPQDRQFILSSKKLLLSDSGFYLCAWGTSGTYNEQFFGPGTRLTVL.